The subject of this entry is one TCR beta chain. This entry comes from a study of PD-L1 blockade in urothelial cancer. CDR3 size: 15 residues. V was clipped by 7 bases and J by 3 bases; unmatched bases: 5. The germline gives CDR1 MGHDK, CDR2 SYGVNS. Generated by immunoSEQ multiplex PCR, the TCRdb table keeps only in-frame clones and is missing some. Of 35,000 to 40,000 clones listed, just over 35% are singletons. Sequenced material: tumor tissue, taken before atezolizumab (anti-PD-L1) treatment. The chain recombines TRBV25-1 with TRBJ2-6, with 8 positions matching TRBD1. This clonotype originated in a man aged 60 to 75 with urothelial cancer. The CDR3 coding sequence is TGTGCCAGCAATGGACAGGGCTTTGGGGCCAACGTCCTGACTTTC. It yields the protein CASNGQGFGANVLTF. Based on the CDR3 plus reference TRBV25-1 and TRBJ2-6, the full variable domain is EADIYQTPRYLVIGTGKKITLECSQTMGHDKMYWYQQDPGMELHLIHYSYGVNSTEKGDLSSESTVSRIRTEHFPLTLESARPSHTSQYLCASNGQGFGANVLTFGAGSRLTVL.